One and the same sample provided the 29 T cell receptor beta chains below, sequenced in a study of human T cells and chemical hapten exposure. Time point here: pre-sensitization, week 0. Treatment: therapeutic diphenylcyclopropenone sensitization with weekly scalp DPC. A single record per CDR3 protein comes from TCRdb applying MiXCR to the RACE reads. The sample lists more than 75,000 distinct CDR3 sequences, about 8.9% occurring once. The sequences come from whole blood, collected in connection with sensitization to the hapten diphenylcyclopropenone (DPC). These receptors were taken from a woman aged 40 to 50 with alopecia areata. Some clones in this sample may be carry-over from other donors' samples.

Ten or more counts support this clonotype. This chain connects TRBV9 to TRBJ2-2, with no clear D. The CDR3 totals 13 residues. CDR1 and CDR2 from the germline V gene are SGDLS and YYNGEE. Trimming took 4 bases from V and 2 from J, leaving 6 bases between them. The chain's CDR3 is CASSPDNTGELFF. CDR3 nucleotides: TGTGCCAGCAGCCCCGATAACACCGGGGAGCTGTTTTTT.

This clonotype was counted at least ten times. The J gene is TRBJ2-3, the V gene TRBV7-6, with D unclear. The CDR3 loop spans 12 amino acids. The V end was cut by 6 bases, the J end by 7 bases, with 11 bases between. Germline loops: CDR1 SGHVS, CDR2 FNYEAQ. CDR3 DNA sequence: TGTGCCAGCAGTCGAGATCAGTATACGCAGTATTTT. It is translated as CASSRDQYTQYF.

The V gene is TRBV7-9, the J gene TRBJ2-5; weak D call: TRBD2 (5 bases). Between the trimmed V and J ends, which lost 5 bases and 2 bases, there was a span of 9 bases. CDR1 and CDR2 (germline): SEHNR, FQNEAQ (reference sequence). The CDR3 length is 13 residues. The CDR3 loop is CASSKRLQETQYF. The DNA of the CDR3 is TGTGCCAGCAGCAAACGACTACAAGAGACCCAGTACTTC.

This clonotype turned up a few times. The chain combines TRBV7-2 with TRBJ1-5; D is unclear. Germline lookup yields CDR1 SGHTA and CDR2 FQGNSA. V gave up 1 base and J gave up 0 bases, with 7 bases separating them. The CDR3 sequence is 15 residues long. The CDR3 is CASSLDRGSNQPQHF. CDR3 nucleotide sequence: TGTGCCAGCAGCTTAGATCGCGGTAGCAATCAGCCCCAGCATTTT.

The chain recombines TRBV9 with TRBJ1-2; D is uncertain. Per germline, CDR1 SGDLS and CDR2 YYNGEE. The CDR3 has 15 residues. V dropped 2 bases and J dropped 2 bases, with 13 bases sitting between them. The CDR3 nucleotides read TGTGCCAGCAGCGTCCGACCCCAACCCAACTATGGCTACACCTTC. Translating gives CASSVRPQPNYGYTF. Looking up the rest from reference TRBV9 and TRBJ1-2 gives the full variable domain: DSGVTQTPKHLITATGQRVTLRCSPRSGDLSVYWYQQSLDQGLQFLIQYYNGEERAKGNILERFSAQQFPDLHSELNLSSLELGDSALYFCASSVRPQPNYGYTFGSGTRLTVV.

CDR3 sequence: CASSPGGSDTGELFF. CDR3 bases: TGTGCCAGCAGCCCGGGGGGGTCGGACACCGGGGAGCTGTTTTTT. The V call is TRBV6-2 or TRBV6-3, the J call TRBJ2-2, with 8 bases that match TRBD2. CDR1 is MNHEY and CDR2 is SVGEGT in the germline V gene. This CDR3 is 15 amino acids long. J lost 3 bases, V lost 6 bases, and 6 bases had no gene match.

The chain links TRBV11-2 to TRBJ2-7; tentatively, D is TRBD2 (5 bases). Germline V gene data show CDR1 as SGHAT and CDR2 as FQNNGV. V lost 0 bases, J lost 4 bases, and 13 bases lay in between. CDR3 length: 15 residues. The CDR3 DNA is TGTGCCAGCAGCTTAGAACCGACTATGGGATACGAGCAGTACTTC. It encodes CASSLEPTMGYEQYF.

This sequence joins TRBV29-1 and TRBJ1-2; TRBD1 matches 9 bases. The CDR3 is made up of 14 amino acids. J gave up 5 bases and V 7 bases, and 11 bases lay outside the gene matches. Germline CDR1 reads SQVTM; CDR2 reads ANQGSEA. CDR3: CSDGRTGEDYGYTF. The CDR3 DNA sequence: TGCAGCGACGGCCGGACAGGGGAGGATTATGGCTACACCTTC.

V usage is TRBV20-1 and J usage is TRBJ1-4; D may be TRBD1 (6 bases). With 5 bases removed from V and 7 bases from J, the gap between germline ends came to 14 bases. This CDR3 has 13 residues. Germline values: CDR1 DFQATT, CDR2 SNEGSKA (reference sequence). DNA of the CDR3: TGCAGTGCTGGACAGTTCGAGGGTGAAAAACTGTTTTTT. This encodes CSAGQFEGEKLFF.

The rearrangement uses TRBV12-3 or TRBV12-4 and TRBJ2-7, with TRBD1 as a possible D gene (5 bases). There are 11 residues in the CDR3. Trimming left V 10 bases short and J 3 bases short, with 10 bases between. CDR3 sequence reads: CATGHLYEQYF. CDR3 DNA: TGTGCCACCGGACACCTCTACGAGCAGTACTTC.

This clonotype was picked up a small number of times. The V call is TRBV4-3, the J call TRBJ2-7; D is possibly TRBD1 (6 bases). V gave up 0 bases and J gave up 3 bases, with 18 bases separating them. Germline values: CDR1 LGHNA, CDR2 YSLEER. The CDR3 runs to 17 residues. CDR3 in amino acids: CASSQDRGPPGDYEQYF. CDR3 DNA: TGCGCCAGCAGCCAAGACCGAGGGCCCCCAGGGGACTACGAGCAGTACTTC.

The chain combines TRBV5-6 with TRBJ2-7, with D possibly being TRBD1 (6 bases). Trimming took off 1 base at V and 5 bases at J, with 10 bases between the two ends. The CDR3 consists of 13 residues. CDR1 and CDR2 (germline): SGHDT, YYEEEE. The CDR3 reads CASSLLDSHEQYF. DNA of the CDR3: TGTGCCAGCAGCTTGCTGGACAGCCACGAGCAGTACTTC.

This clonotype was seen at least ten times. The chain combines TRBV5-1 with TRBJ1-1; D is perhaps TRBD1 (5 bases). Germline V gives CDR1 SGHRS, CDR2 YFSETQ. Between the trimmed V and J ends, which lost 5 bases and 0 bases, there was a span of 8 bases. The CDR3 contains 13 residues. The CDR3 bases are TGCGCCAGCAGTGGGGGGTTGAACACTGAAGCTTTCTTT. The encoded protein is CASSGGLNTEAFF.

The rearrangement uses TRBV9 and TRBJ1-1; D gene unclear. V was shortened by 0 bases and J by 4 bases, with 7 bases between the two germline ends. From germline, CDR1 is SGDLS and CDR2 YYNGEE. CDR3 length: 13 amino acids. For the CDR3, the DNA is TGTGCCAGCAGCGTAGGTCCTATCACTGAAGCTTTCTTT. It specifies CASSVGPITEAFF.

This clonotype was observed at least ten times. The rearrangement uses TRBV6-2 or TRBV6-3 and TRBJ1-2; TRBD1 aligns across 7 bases. The length of the CDR3 is 14 residues. The trim removed 4 bases at V and 12 bases at J, leaving 14 bases unmatched. Germline-derived CDR1 and CDR2 are MNHEY and SVGEGT. CDR3 loop: CASSSAWDSDSHTF. The CDR3 DNA reads as TGTGCCAGCAGTTCGGCGTGGGACAGTGATTCACACACCTTC.

At least ten counts were recorded for this clonotype. The CDR3 DNA reads as TGTGCCAGCTCACCGATCCCGGGGGAGATGAACACTGAAGCTTTCTTT. It specifies CASSPIPGEMNTEAFF. The V and J genes are TRBV18 and TRBJ1-1, with a weak D call TRBD1 (5 bases). Trimming stripped 3 bases from V and 0 bases from J, with 14 bases between. This CDR3 region has 16 residues. Germline V gives CDR1 KGHSH, CDR2 LQKENI.

This clonotype was found many times. The chain links TRBV5-1 to TRBJ2-1; the match to TRBD2 covers 8 bases. CDR3 length: 14 amino acids. V lost 3 bases to trimming and J lost 9 bases; unmatched junction nucleotides: 8. CDR1 SGHRS and CDR2 YFSETQ come from the germline V gene. CDR3 amino acids: CASSSGGGLGEQFF. DNA of the CDR3: TGCGCCAGCAGCTCCGGGGGGGGCCTCGGTGAGCAGTTCTTC.

The V gene is TRBV12-3 or TRBV12-4, the J gene TRBJ1-3; 7 bases are a match to TRBD1. The CDR3 consists of 14 residues. The V segment lost 7 bases and the J segment 3 bases; nucleotides outside the gene matches: 6. CDR3 residues: CASTETGLGNTIYF. The CDR3 region has the DNA TGTGCCAGCACCGAGACAGGGCTTGGAAACACCATATATTTT.

This clonotype was seen more than once but under ten times. The genes are TRBV5-4 and TRBJ2-5; D is ambiguous. CDR1 and CDR2 from the germline V gene are SGHNT and YYREEE (reference sequence). V lost 3 bases and J 0 bases, leaving 3 bases between the germline ends. The CDR3 has 12 amino acids. CDR3 sequence (DNA): TGTGCCAGCAGCTCGCACCAAGAGACCCAGTACTTC. It yields the protein CASSSHQETQYF.

This clonotype was detected ten times or more. The gene calls are TRBV27 and TRBJ2-1, with 11 bases lining up with TRBD2. The germline V gene encodes CDR1 MNHEY and CDR2 SMNVEV (reference sequence). V shed 5 bases and J 10 bases; nucleotides not matched to a gene: 13. The CDR3 is 16 amino acids. CDR3 loop: CASSTSIAGGSREQFF. CDR3 in DNA: TGTGCCAGCAGTACGTCAATAGCGGGGGGGTCGAGGGAGCAGTTCTTC.

Ten or more counts support this clonotype. The chain couples TRBV5-1 to TRBJ2-2; D is possibly TRBD2 (5 bases). V was trimmed by 2 bases and J by 4 bases, leaving 21 bases between them. Germline V gives CDR1 SGHRS, CDR2 YFSETQ. CDR3 length: 18 residues. CDR3: CASSFGGSSAAGTGELFF. CDR3 DNA: TGCGCCAGCAGCTTCGGTGGTTCGTCAGCTGCGGGCACCGGGGAGCTGTTTTTT.

This clonotype appeared many times. This chain links TRBV11-2 with TRBJ2-1, with D perhaps matching TRBD1 (6 bases). Germline V gene data show CDR1 as SGHAT and CDR2 as FQNNGV. There are 16 residues in the CDR3. V gave up 1 base and J gave up 5 bases, with 15 bases separating them. CDR3 protein: CASSLALSTGNNEQFF. The CDR3 nucleotides are TGTGCCAGCAGCTTAGCCCTGAGTACAGGGAACAATGAGCAGTTCTTC.

This clonotype was recorded a few times. The chain carries TRBV3-1 and TRBJ1-5; D uncertain. The CDR3 is 15 amino acids. V lost 3 bases to trimming and J lost 5 bases, with 14 bases between them. Per the germline V gene, CDR1 is LGHDT and CDR2 is YNNKEL (reference sequence). CDR3 protein: CASSQQTGAYQPQHF. DNA for the CDR3: TGTGCCAGCAGCCAGCAGACGGGAGCCTATCAGCCCCAGCATTTT.

The chain is built from TRBV23-1 and TRBJ1-1, with D hard to call. TRBV23-1 is recorded as an ORF, its role being uncertain. V dropped 3 bases and J dropped 4 bases, with 21 bases sitting between them. This CDR3 comprises 17 residues. The CDR3, as DNA: TGCGCCAGCAGTCACCCGCGAGAGTACCCCGAAGGCACTGAAGCTTTCTTT. Its translation is CASSHPREYPEGTEAFF.

Ten or more counts support this clonotype. J is TRBJ2-7 and V is TRBV6-6; D not certain. The CDR3 runs to 11 residues. V was clipped by 6 bases and J by 4 bases, with 7 bases between them. Germline V CDR1 and CDR2: MNHNY, SVGAGI (reference sequence). The CDR3 bases are TGTGCCAGCAGCCGCAATTACGAGCAGTACTTC. Amino acid sequence: CASSRNYEQYF.

The V gene is TRBV20-1, the J gene TRBJ2-7, with D uncertain. The V gene lost 1 base and the J gene lost 3 bases, with 7 bases spanning the gap. Germline CDR1 DFQATT, CDR2 SNEGSKA (reference sequence). The CDR3 is made up of 12 amino acids. DNA for the CDR3: TGCAGTGCTAGAGCCCCAGGCTACGAGCAGTACTTC. This sequence encodes CSARAPGYEQYF.

This clonotype has a count of ten or more. The V gene is TRBV2, the J gene TRBJ2-7; 15 nucleotides align to TRBD2. V lost 7 bases to trimming and J lost 7 bases; unmatched junction nucleotides: 8. CDR1 SNHLY and CDR2 FYNNEI come from the germline V gene. The CDR3 extends over 15 amino acids. The CDR3 loop reads CASTRTSGGAREQYF. CDR3 DNA sequence: TGTGCCAGCACTAGGACTAGCGGGGGGGCCAGAGAGCAGTACTTC.

As regards this clonotype: A read error may explain this, as a much larger clone is one base away. V and J are TRBV7-6 and TRBJ2-4, with 10 bases lining up with TRBD1. Germline loops: CDR1 SGHVS, CDR2 FNYEAQ. The CDR3 runs to 15 residues. This CDR3 reads CTSSPGTGEKNIQYF. CDR3 bases: TGTACCAGCAGCCCGGGGACAGGGGAGAAAAACATTCAGTACTTC.

CDR3 sequence reads: CASSISLAETQYF. CDR3 DNA sequence: TGTGCCAGTAGTATCTCACTAGCAGAGACCCAGTACTTC. J is TRBJ2-5 and V is TRBV19, with D maybe TRBD2 (6 bases). Germline V gives CDR1 LNHDA, CDR2 SQIVND (reference sequence). This CDR3 is built from 13 residues. With 3 bases removed from V and 4 bases from J, the gap between germline ends came to 9 bases.